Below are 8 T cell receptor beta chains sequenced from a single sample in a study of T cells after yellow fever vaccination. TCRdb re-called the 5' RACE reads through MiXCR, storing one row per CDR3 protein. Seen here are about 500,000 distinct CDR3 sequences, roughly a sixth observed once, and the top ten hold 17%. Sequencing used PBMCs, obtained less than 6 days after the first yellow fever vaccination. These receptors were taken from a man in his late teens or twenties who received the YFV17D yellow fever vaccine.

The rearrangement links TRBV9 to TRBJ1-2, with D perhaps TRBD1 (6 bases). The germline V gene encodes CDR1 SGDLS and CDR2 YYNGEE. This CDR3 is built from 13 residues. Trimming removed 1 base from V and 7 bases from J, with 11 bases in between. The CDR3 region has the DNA TGTGCCAGCAGCGTACTAGGGGGGCTTGGCTACACCTTC. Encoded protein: CASSVLGGLGYTF.

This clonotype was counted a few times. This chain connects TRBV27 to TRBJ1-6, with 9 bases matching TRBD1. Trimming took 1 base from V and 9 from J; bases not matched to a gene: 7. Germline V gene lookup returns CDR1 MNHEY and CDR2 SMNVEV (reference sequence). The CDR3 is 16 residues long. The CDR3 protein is CASSLFGQGRGSPLHF. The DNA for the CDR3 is TGTGCCAGCAGTTTATTTGGACAGGGGCGCGGTTCACCCCTCCACTTT.

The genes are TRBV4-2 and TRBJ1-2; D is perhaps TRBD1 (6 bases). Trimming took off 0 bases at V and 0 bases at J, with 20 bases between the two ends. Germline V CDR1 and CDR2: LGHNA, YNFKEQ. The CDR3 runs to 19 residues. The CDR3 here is CASSQDLWGALTSNYGYTF. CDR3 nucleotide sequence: TGTGCCAGCAGCCAAGATCTATGGGGGGCGCTGACCTCTAACTATGGCTACACCTTC.

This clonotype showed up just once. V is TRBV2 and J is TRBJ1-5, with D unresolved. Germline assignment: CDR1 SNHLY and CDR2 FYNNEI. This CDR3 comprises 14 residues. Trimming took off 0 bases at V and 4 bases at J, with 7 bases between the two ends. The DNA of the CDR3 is TGTGCCAGCAGTGAAGCGCTGGGGAATCAGCCCCAGCATTTT. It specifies CASSEALGNQPQHF.

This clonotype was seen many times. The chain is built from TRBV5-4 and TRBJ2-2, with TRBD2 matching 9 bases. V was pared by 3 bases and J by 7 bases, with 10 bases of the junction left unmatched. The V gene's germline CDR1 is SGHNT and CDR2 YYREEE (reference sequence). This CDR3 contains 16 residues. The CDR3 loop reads CASSSQSRGGGGELFF. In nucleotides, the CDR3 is TGTGCCAGCAGCTCCCAATCGCGGGGGGGCGGCGGGGAGCTGTTTTTT.

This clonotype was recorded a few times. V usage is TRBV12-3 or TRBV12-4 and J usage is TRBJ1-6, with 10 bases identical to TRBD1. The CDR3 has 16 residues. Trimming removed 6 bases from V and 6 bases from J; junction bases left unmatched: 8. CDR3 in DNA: TGTGCCAGCAGCCTCGACAGGGGGCTTCGTAATTCACCCCTCCACTTT. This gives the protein CASSLDRGLRNSPLHF.

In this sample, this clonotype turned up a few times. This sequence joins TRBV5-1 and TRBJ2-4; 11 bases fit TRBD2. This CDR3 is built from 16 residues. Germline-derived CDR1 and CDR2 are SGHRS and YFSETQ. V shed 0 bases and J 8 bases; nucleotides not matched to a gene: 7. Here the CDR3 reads CASSLGASGGRDIQYF. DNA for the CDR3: TGCGCCAGCAGCTTGGGGGCTAGCGGGGGGCGTGACATTCAGTACTTC.

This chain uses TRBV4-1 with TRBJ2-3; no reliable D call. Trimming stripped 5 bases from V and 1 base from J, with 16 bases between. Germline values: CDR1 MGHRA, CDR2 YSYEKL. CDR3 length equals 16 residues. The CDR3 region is CASSSKVSRGTDTQYF. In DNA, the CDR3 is TGCGCCAGCAGCTCAAAGGTCTCTAGAGGCACAGATACGCAGTATTTT.